Included here is one T cell receptor beta chain sequence, with context. Its antigen is still unknown. Qualities for individual bases were not recorded, and no much larger clone is one base off. Separate from the roughly 700-subject first cohort, the validation cohort of 95 to 150 subjects was the group to which the donors belonged. Libraries were made using the immunoSEQ multiplex PCR assay. As for the original processing: To diagnose cytomegalovirus status from the catalog of TCR beta chain sequences, a statistical classification framework was built. TCRdb limited this immuneACCESS table to in-frame rearrangements with V and J called. A share of clones is missing; checked studies link under half to unresolved V genes, and the rest is unexplained. V, J and clone size are taken as reported in that table, and D and trimming were inferred from the DNA itself. This sample is represented by roughly 56,000 clones; around 94% of them were singletons. Approximately 2.5% of the sample is in the top ten clones.

The record originates from a study of cytomegalovirus exposure and HLA in healthy donors (TCRdb year 2017). Study-wide context: A later analysis indicated that the 130 or so validation repertoires were generated on the platform also employed for the approximately 670 repertoires of the first cohort. In addition to the first cohort of roughly 670 subjects, a separate validation cohort of 100 to 150 different subjects was used. The study aimed to test whether signatures of past pathogen exposure could be identified by cataloging public T cell receptors. To predict cytomegalovirus infection status, the study combined high-throughput TCR immunosequencing, statistical association of individual TCRs with disease status, and machine learning.

V is cut back by 8 bases and J by 5 bases, with 11 bases in the junction unmatched. CDR1 MDHEN and CDR2 SYDVKM were looked up in the germline V gene. The CDR3 measures 15 amino acids from cysteine to phenylalanine. The only DNA kept is the CDR3, 45 bases in frame from the first base. The paper's findings and limits, for the study overall: The validation cohort had no HLA typing available for a later analysis, so co-occurrence within that cohort was assessed over all 120 or so repertoires. Most TCR sequences were observed very rarely across donors, whereas some public TCRs were present in many individuals. In the study, around 150 TCR beta chains were listed as associated with cytomegalovirus. A later analysis found that TCRs clustered in the first cohort also tended to co-occur in the roughly 120 validation repertoires, with 94% of cluster scores above 0. It was suggested by the authors that the approach could potentially be generalized to other disease states and immunological phenotypes. The classifier was reported to diagnose cytomegalovirus status with high specificity and sensitivity in both the original cohort and the validation cohort. Three of the identified cytomegalovirus-associated TCR beta chains were confirmed in vitro to be specific for cytomegalovirus antigens.

The TCR was taken from a man in his late teens or twenties in good health and CMV-seronegative. The rearrangement combines TRBV28 with TRBJ2-1, with TRBD2 identical over 8 junction bases. Sequenced material: PBMCs. The DNA sequence reads TGTGCCAGCGAGCAAATCGGGACTAGAAACAATGAGCAGTTCTTC. It translates as CASEQIGTRNNEQFF.